This TCR beta chain was recorded in a study of T cells after yellow fever vaccination. Germline V gene sequence: CDR1 MNHEY, CDR2 SMNVEV (reference sequence). Trimming removed 1 base from V and 0 bases from J, with 9 bases in between. CDR3 length: 16 amino acids. In its sample, this clonotype was seen a few times. TCRdb processed the 5' RACE reads anew with MiXCR; each CDR3 protein has one entry. Seen here are 450,000 to 600,000 distinct CDR3 sequences, around 17% observed once, and the top ten hold 15% to 20%. This material consisted of PBMCs, taken more than 4 days after the first yellow fever vaccination. The sequence came from a young man who received the YFV17D yellow fever vaccine. This chain links TRBV27 with TRBJ1-4, with unresolved D. The chain's CDR3 is CASSLFGHSTNEKLFF. As DNA, the CDR3 is TGTGCCAGCAGTTTATTTGGCCATTCAACTAATGAAAAACTGTTTTTT.